Each of the 29 T cell receptor beta chains below was sequenced from the same sample in a study of blood T cell repertoires in COVID-19. Sequencing used immunoSEQ multiplex PCR; TCRdb keeps in-frame clones, though not all of them. The sample consists of about 320,000 clones, around 88% of them appearing once. The sequenced sample was peripheral blood. These receptors were obtained from a woman in her fifties or sixties with acute or convalescent COVID-19.

The CDR3 DNA reads TGTGCCAGCAGTTTTCTCAACCTACAGGGGGCCAAAAACATTCAGTACTTC. Translating gives CASSFLNLQGAKNIQYF. The chain couples TRBV27 to TRBJ2-4; 7 bases are shared with TRBD1. Trimming at V came to 3 bases and at J to 1 base, leaving 9 bases not matched to a gene. The CDR3 is made up of 17 amino acids. Germline V gene sequence: CDR1 MNHEY, CDR2 SMNVEV (reference sequence).

V usage is TRBV10-3 and J usage is TRBJ2-3; no reliable D call. Germline CDR1 reads ENHRY; CDR2 reads SYGVKD. The CDR3 runs 13 residues. Trimming took off 3 bases at V and 4 bases at J, with 8 bases between the two ends. The CDR3 sequence: CAISEASPDTQYF. CDR3 nucleotide sequence: TGTGCCATCAGTGAAGCTTCCCCAGATACGCAGTATTTT.

The chain carries TRBV24-1 and TRBJ2-1; 7 positions agree with TRBD1. The germline gives CDR1 KGHDR, CDR2 SFDVKD. V shed 4 bases and J 9 bases; nucleotides not matched to a gene: 2. The CDR3 has 12 amino acids. CDR3 coding DNA: TGTGCCACCAGTGACCGGGACAGTGAGCAGTTCTTC. It specifies CATSDRDSEQFF.

The rearrangement links TRBV10-2 to TRBJ1-2; D gene ambiguous. The CDR3 is 16 residues long. CDR1 and CDR2 from the germline V gene are WSHSY and SAAADI. Trimming cost V 3 bases and J 4 bases, with 18 bases left between them. CDR3 nucleotides: TGCGCCAGCAGTGAAAATAGCGGAGGCTCTCGCTATGGCTACACCTTC. Protein product: CASSENSGGSRYGYTF.

This rearrangement joins TRBV15 to TRBJ1-6; the match to TRBD1 covers 8 bases. With 1 base clipped from V and 5 bases from J, the junction kept 1 base outside the gene matches. This CDR3 region has 15 residues. CDR1 LNHNV and CDR2 YYDKDF come from the germline V gene (reference sequence). As DNA, the CDR3 is TGTGCCACCAGCAGAGGGACAGGGCATAATTCACCCCTCCACTTT. Translation gives CATSRGTGHNSPLHF.

The chain links TRBV30 to TRBJ1-1; 7 bases line up with TRBD1. This CDR3 region has 12 residues. The trim removed 0 bases at V and 10 bases at J, leaving 5 bases unmatched. Germline V lookup: CDR1 GTSNPN, CDR2 SVGIG (reference sequence). The CDR3 DNA follows: TGTGCCTGGAGTGTGACAGGGCCACGAGCTTTCTTT. Encoded protein: CAWSVTGPRAFF. Variable domain in full (rest from reference TRBV30 and TRBJ1-1): SQTIHQWPATLVQPVGSPLSLECTVEGTSNPNLYWYRQAAGRGLQLLFYSVGIGQISSEVPQNLSASRPQDRQFILSSKKLLLSDSGFYLCAWSVTGPRAFFGQGTRLTVV.

The genes are TRBV5-1 and TRBJ1-2; D gene uncertain. The CDR3 sequence is 14 residues long. Trimming removed 1 base at V and 7 bases at J, with 14 bases between. Germline V gene lookup returns CDR1 SGHRS and CDR2 YFSETQ. CDR3 amino acids: CASSLSFRTAGYTF. CDR3 DNA sequence: TGCGCCAGCAGCTTGAGTTTCCGAACTGCTGGCTACACCTTC. Variable domain in full (rest from reference TRBV5-1 and TRBJ1-2): KAGVTQTPRYLIKTRGQQVTLSCSPISGHRSVSWYQQTPGQGLQFLFEYFSETQRNKGNFPGRFSGRQFSNSRSEMNVSTLELGDSALYLCASSLSFRTAGYTFGSGTRLTVV.

This clone was seen just once. The CDR3 DNA reads TGTGCCAGCAGGGGGCTAGCGGTGTCGAACACCGGGGAGCTGTTTTTT. This sequence encodes CASRGLAVSNTGELFF. The V call is TRBV2, the J call TRBJ2-2, with 7 bases that match TRBD2. The V gene's germline CDR1 is SNHLY and CDR2 FYNNEI. This CDR3 has 16 residues. V gave up 6 bases and J gave up 0 bases; unmatched junction bases: 7.

J is TRBJ2-6 and V is TRBV4-1; 9 bases fit TRBD1. The germline CDR1 and CDR2 sequences are MGHRA and YSYEKL. The J segment lost 2 bases and the V segment lost 1 base, leaving 6 bases of the junction unmatched. The CDR3 is 18 residues long. DNA of the CDR3: TGCGCCAGCAGCCAAGCCCACCGGGACAGGGCTGGGGCCAACGTCCTGACTTTC. Its translation is CASSQAHRDRAGANVLTF.

This clone showed up just a few times. The chain carries TRBV6-5 and TRBJ2-4; a weak D match, TRBD1 (6 bases). This CDR3 comprises 15 residues. Germline values: CDR1 MNHEY, CDR2 SVGAGI. V was cut by 2 bases and J by 4 bases, with 12 bases left in between. The CDR3 region has the DNA TGTGCCAGCAGTTACGGTACAGGGCTAAAAAACATTCAGTACTTC. It specifies CASSYGTGLKNIQYF.

This chain connects TRBV2 to TRBJ2-7, with TRBD1 matching 7 bases. This CDR3 is built from 15 residues. J was trimmed by 6 bases and V by 5 bases; bases with no gene match: 13. In germline, CDR1 is SNHLY, CDR2 FYNNEI. Written as DNA, the CDR3 is TGTGCCAGCAGTTCCCGACAGGGTTTCTCATCCGAGCAGTACTTC. Residues: CASSSRQGFSSEQYF.

J is TRBJ1-5 and V is TRBV7-9; perhaps TRBD1 as D (5 bases). V was shortened by 2 bases and J by 4 bases, with 12 bases between the two germline ends. The CDR3 sequence is 15 residues long. CDR1 is SEHNR, CDR2 FQNEAQ, per germline (reference sequence). The CDR3 nucleotides read TGTGCCAGCAGCTTATCTTTGGGGGGGAATCAGCCCCAGCATTTT. This encodes CASSLSLGGNQPQHF.

The gene calls are TRBV7-6 and TRBJ1-6; 11 bases agree with TRBD1. This CDR3 comprises 17 residues. V gave up 4 bases and J gave up 3 bases; unmatched junction bases: 5. The germline gives CDR1 SGHVS, CDR2 FNYEAQ. The CDR3 sequence: CASSSGQGADYNSPLHF. The CDR3 DNA reads as TGTGCCAGCAGCTCCGGACAGGGGGCTGACTATAATTCACCCCTCCACTTT.

This chain connects TRBV27 to TRBJ2-5; 11 bases are a match to TRBD1. Germline-derived CDR1 and CDR2 are MNHEY and SMNVEV (reference sequence). This CDR3 has 15 residues. Trimming at V came to 6 bases and at J to 5 bases, leaving 8 bases not matched to a gene. DNA for the CDR3: TGTGCCAGCAGCTCCGGGACAGGGGGATGGGAGACCCAGTACTTC. The encoded protein is CASSSGTGGWETQYF.

The chain joins TRBV24-1 to TRBJ2-1; TRBD2 is a possible D gene (7 bases). The CDR3 runs to 15 residues. The V end was cut by 8 bases, the J end by 2 bases, with 15 bases between. CDR1 is KGHDR, CDR2 SFDVKD, per germline. CDR3 protein: CATTEGGGAYNEQFF. The CDR3 coding sequence is TGTGCCACCACCGAGGGGGGGGGAGCCTACAATGAGCAGTTCTTC.

The chain carries TRBV9 and TRBJ1-4; D uncertain. Germline values: CDR1 SGDLS, CDR2 YYNGEE. V lost 4 bases to trimming and J lost 4 bases, with 11 bases between them. This CDR3 contains 14 residues. CDR3 nucleotides: TGTGCCAGCAGCCCGAGGGAGCTTAATGAAAAACTGTTTTTT. It codes for CASSPRELNEKLFF.

The chain joins TRBV28 to TRBJ1-3; 7 bases are shared with TRBD1. The CDR3 runs 15 residues. J lost 4 bases, V lost 8 bases, and 11 bases had no gene match. CDR1 and CDR2 from the germline V gene are MDHEN and SYDVKM. CDR3 in amino acids: CASSPTGTAGNTIYF. In DNA, the CDR3 is TGTGCCAGCTCCCCCACCGGGACAGCGGGAAACACCATATATTTT.

The chain is built from TRBV11-1 and TRBJ2-7; possibly TRBD1 for D (5 bases). CDR1 is SGHAT, CDR2 FQDESV, per germline (reference sequence). There are 12 residues in the CDR3. V gave up 3 bases and J gave up 3 bases, with 6 bases separating them. CDR3: CASSLGRYEQYF. The CDR3 region has the DNA TGTGCCAGCAGCTTGGGGCGCTACGAGCAGTACTTC.

The chain carries TRBV9 and TRBJ2-7; 13 bases align to TRBD2. The J segment lost 2 bases and the V segment lost 4 bases, leaving 12 bases of the junction unmatched. The V gene's germline CDR1 is SGDLS and CDR2 YYNGEE. CDR3 length: 18 residues. For the CDR3, the DNA is TGTGCCAGCAGCAATAGAAACGACGGGACTAGCGGGGCCTACGAGCAGTACTTC. Its protein is CASSNRNDGTSGAYEQYF.

The chain uses TRBV2 and TRBJ1-2, with 8 bases matching TRBD1. The CDR3 has 14 residues. The V segment lost 5 bases and the J segment 5 bases; nucleotides outside the gene matches: 7. The germline gives CDR1 SNHLY, CDR2 FYNNEI. The CDR3 sequence is CASSWMTGEYGYTF. CDR3 DNA sequence: TGTGCCAGCAGTTGGATGACAGGGGAGTATGGCTACACCTTC.

The J gene is TRBJ2-3, the V gene TRBV15, with TRBD2 matching 13 bases. This CDR3 has 22 amino acids. The V gene's germline CDR1 is LNHNV and CDR2 YYDKDF (reference sequence). The J segment lost 4 bases and the V segment lost 0 bases, leaving 19 bases of the junction unmatched. Written as DNA, the CDR3 is TGTGCCACCAGCAGAGATTTACTGACTAGCGGGAGGTGGGACAGGATACCAGATACGCAGTATTTT. Translation gives CATSRDLLTSGRWDRIPDTQYF.

V is TRBV15 and J is TRBJ2-1; D perhaps matches TRBD2 (5 bases). The CDR3 has 16 amino acids. Deletions cut 1 base from V and 4 bases from J, with 14 bases between. Germline V CDR1 and CDR2: LNHNV, YYDKDF (reference sequence). CDR3 sequence reads: CATSRGAGGLYNEQFF. The CDR3 DNA reads as TGTGCCACCAGCAGAGGCGCAGGAGGTTTATACAATGAGCAGTTCTTC.

This clone appeared a single time. The gene calls are TRBV19 and TRBJ1-2, with 8 bases matching TRBD1. Germline V lookup: CDR1 LNHDA, CDR2 SQIVND (reference sequence). The CDR3 covers 14 residues. Losses at the gene ends were 6 bases for V and 4 bases for J; bases not matched to a gene: 7. CDR3: CASSDRGSVYGYTF. The CDR3 nucleotides read TGTGCCAGTAGCGACAGGGGATCCGTCTATGGCTACACCTTC.

The gene calls are TRBV25-1 and TRBJ1-4; TRBD1 matches at 7 bases. The germline gives CDR1 MGHDK, CDR2 SYGVNS. CDR3 length: 13 residues. The junction had 3 bases not matched to a gene; V was cut back by 6 bases and J by 5 bases. CDR3 sequence: CASRGTENEKLFF. The CDR3 bases are TGTGCCAGCAGAGGGACAGAGAATGAAAAACTGTTTTTT.

The chain combines TRBV5-1 with TRBJ2-7; 8 bases match TRBD2. The CDR3 length is 16 residues. J was trimmed by 1 base and V by 2 bases; bases with no gene match: 8. Germline V gene sequence: CDR1 SGHRS, CDR2 YFSETQ. In DNA, the CDR3 is TGCGCCAGCAGCTTAGGTAGCGGGGATATTTCCTACGAGCAGTACTTC. Its translation: CASSLGSGDISYEQYF.

The genes are TRBV28 and TRBJ2-2, with TRBD2 identical over 10 bases. V shed 4 bases and J 1 base; nucleotides not matched to a gene: 6. The CDR3 runs to 17 residues. CDR1 and CDR2 from the germline V gene are MDHEN and SYDVKM. The CDR3 DNA reads TGTGCCAGCAGTTCCAAACGACTAGCGGGGAACACCGGGGAGCTGTTTTTT. It encodes CASSSKRLAGNTGELFF.

The chain is built from TRBV7-6 and TRBJ1-4; D gene uncertain. This CDR3 is built from 14 residues. Looked up from germline, CDR1 is SGHVS and CDR2 is FNYEAQ. V lost 4 bases and J lost 8, with 14 bases in between. In nucleotides, the CDR3 is TGTGCCAGCAGCTCGTTAGAGGGAGAGGAAAAACTGTTTTTT. Amino acid sequence: CASSSLEGEEKLFF.

This chain links TRBV11-3 with TRBJ2-1, with 7 nucleotides matching TRBD2. This CDR3 contains 14 residues. Germline-derived CDR1 and CDR2 are SGHNT and YENEEA. The J segment lost 10 bases and the V segment lost 5 bases, leaving 11 bases of the junction unmatched. CDR3 sequence: CASSLGEGSWEQFF. In nucleotides, the CDR3 is TGTGCCAGCAGCCTGGGGGAGGGTTCATGGGAGCAGTTCTTC.

The chain has TRBV15 and TRBJ2-3, with TRBD2 identical over 8 bases. In germline, CDR1 is LNHNV, CDR2 YYDKDF (reference sequence). The ends lost 4 bases at V and 2 bases at J; junction bases unmatched: 5. The CDR3 extends over 15 amino acids. Here the CDR3 reads CATSIRTSFTDTQYF. The DNA of the CDR3 is TGTGCCACCAGCATACGGACTAGCTTCACAGATACGCAGTATTTT.